This T cell receptor (beta chain) appears in the sequencing data of a study of regulatory T cells in long-lasting Graves disease. This clonotype has just a few counts. As to time point: newly diagnosed GD, antithyroid drugs for less than 3 months. The TCR library was made from RNA that had been extracted from PBMCs in TRIzol. For TCR beta, libraries came from iRepertoire HTBI primers and Arm-PCR of CDR3 regions. TCRdb reprocessed the multiplex PCR reads via MiXCR and lists one record per CDR3 protein. The sample includes some 250,000 distinct CDR3 sequences, 15% to 20% of them seen just once. The germline CDR1 and CDR2 sequences are MGHDK and SYGVNS. The germline V and J ends were trimmed by 8 bases and 1 base, with 11 bases remaining between them. This CDR3 comprises 13 residues. Another study also made use of these data, one on T cells in Graves' hyperthyroidism and ophthalmopathy.

The J gene is TRBJ1-1, the V gene TRBV25-1; D call uncertain. The sequence came from a woman aged 25 to 45 with Graves disease. Specimen: peripheral blood mononuclear cells (PBMCs), collected at new diagnosis, from a patient treated with antithyroid drugs. For the CDR3, the DNA is TGTGCCAGCTACTCTGAGGGGAACACTGAAGCTTTCTTT. Its protein is CASYSEGNTEAFF.